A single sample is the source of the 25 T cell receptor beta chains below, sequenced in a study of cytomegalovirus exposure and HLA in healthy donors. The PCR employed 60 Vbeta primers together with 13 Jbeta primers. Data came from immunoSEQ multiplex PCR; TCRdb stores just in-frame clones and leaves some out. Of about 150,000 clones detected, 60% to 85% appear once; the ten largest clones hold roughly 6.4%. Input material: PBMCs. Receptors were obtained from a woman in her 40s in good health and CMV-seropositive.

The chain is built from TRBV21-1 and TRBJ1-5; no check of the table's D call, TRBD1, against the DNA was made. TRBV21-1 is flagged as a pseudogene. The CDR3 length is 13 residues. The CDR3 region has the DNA TGTGCCAGCAGCAAAATACAGGGGAGGCCCCAGCATTTT. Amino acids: CASSKIQGRPQHF.

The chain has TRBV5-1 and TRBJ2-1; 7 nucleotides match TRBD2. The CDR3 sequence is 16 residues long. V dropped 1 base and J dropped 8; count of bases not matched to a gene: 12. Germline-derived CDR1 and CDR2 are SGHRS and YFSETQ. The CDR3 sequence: CASSLWAGEFEDEQFF. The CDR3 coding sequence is TGCGCCAGCAGCTTGTGGGCGGGGGAGTTCGAAGATGAGCAGTTCTTC.

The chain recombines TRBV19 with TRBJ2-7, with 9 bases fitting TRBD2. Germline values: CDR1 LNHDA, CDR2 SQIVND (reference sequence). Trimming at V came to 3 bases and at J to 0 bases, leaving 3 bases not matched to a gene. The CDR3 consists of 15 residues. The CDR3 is CASSISRGGSYEQYF. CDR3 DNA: TGTGCCAGTAGTATCTCGCGGGGGGGCTCCTACGAGCAGTACTTC.

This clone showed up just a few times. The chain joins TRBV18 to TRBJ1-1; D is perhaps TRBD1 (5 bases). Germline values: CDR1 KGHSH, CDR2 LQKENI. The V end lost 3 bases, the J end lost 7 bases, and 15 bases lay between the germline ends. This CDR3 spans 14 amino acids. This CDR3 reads CASSPTAGLGEAFF. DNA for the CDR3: TGTGCCAGCTCACCTACTGCAGGGTTGGGTGAAGCTTTCTTT.

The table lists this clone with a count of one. CDR3 loop: CASSHGQGGGATNEKLFF. DNA for the CDR3: TGCGCCAGCAGCCATGGCCAGGGAGGTGGTGCAACTAATGAAAAACTGTTTTTT. The chain uses TRBV4-3 and TRBJ1-4; tentative D call: TRBD1 (5 bases). CDR1 is LGHNA and CDR2 is YSLEER in the germline V gene. The CDR3 covers 18 residues. With 3 bases removed from V and 0 bases from J, the gap between germline ends came to 17 bases.

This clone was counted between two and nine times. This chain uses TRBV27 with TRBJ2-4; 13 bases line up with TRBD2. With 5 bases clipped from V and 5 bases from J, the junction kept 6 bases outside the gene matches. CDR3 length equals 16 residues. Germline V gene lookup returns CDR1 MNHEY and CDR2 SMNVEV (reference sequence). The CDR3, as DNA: TGTGCCAGCAGTCCCCGACTAGCGGGGGGACAAAACATTCAGTACTTC. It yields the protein CASSPRLAGGQNIQYF.

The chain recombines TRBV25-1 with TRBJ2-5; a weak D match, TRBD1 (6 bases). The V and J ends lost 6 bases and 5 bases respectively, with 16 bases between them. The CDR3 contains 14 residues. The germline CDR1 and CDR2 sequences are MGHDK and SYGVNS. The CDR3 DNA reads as TGTGCCAGCAGCATCTTTGGGACAATGGAGACCCAGTACTTC. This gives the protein CASSIFGTMETQYF.

The CDR3 loop reads CASSLPGLGFNEQFF. The CDR3 DNA follows: TGTGCCAGCAGCTTACCGGGACTAGGATTCAATGAGCAGTTCTTC. This chain links TRBV7-3 with TRBJ2-1; 8 bases map to TRBD2. The germline V gene has CDR1 SGHTA and CDR2 FQGTGA. Losses at the gene ends were 2 bases for V and 6 bases for J; bases not matched to a gene: 6. The CDR3 is made up of 15 amino acids.

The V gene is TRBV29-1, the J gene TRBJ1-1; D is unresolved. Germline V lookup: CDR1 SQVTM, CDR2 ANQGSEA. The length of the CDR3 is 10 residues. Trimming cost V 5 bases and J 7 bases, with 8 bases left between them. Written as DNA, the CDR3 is TGCAGCGTTTACATTGATGAAGCTTTCTTT. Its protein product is CSVYIDEAFF. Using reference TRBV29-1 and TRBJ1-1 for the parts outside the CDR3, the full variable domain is SAVISQKPSRDICQRGTSLTIQCQVDSQVTMMFWYRQQPGQSLTLIATANQGSEATYESGFVIDKFPISRPNLTFSTLTVSNMSPEDSSIYLCSVYIDEAFFGQGTRLTVV.

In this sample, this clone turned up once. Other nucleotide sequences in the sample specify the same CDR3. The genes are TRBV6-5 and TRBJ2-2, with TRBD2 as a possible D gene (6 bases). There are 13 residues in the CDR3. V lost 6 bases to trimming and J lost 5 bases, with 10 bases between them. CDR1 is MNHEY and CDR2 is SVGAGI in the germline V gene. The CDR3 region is CASRSTSTGELFF. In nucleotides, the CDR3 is TGTGCCAGCAGGTCGACTAGTACCGGGGAGCTGTTTTTT.

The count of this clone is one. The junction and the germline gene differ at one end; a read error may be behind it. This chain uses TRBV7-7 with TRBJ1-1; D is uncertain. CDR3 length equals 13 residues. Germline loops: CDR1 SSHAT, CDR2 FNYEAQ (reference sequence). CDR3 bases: TGTGCTAGCAGCTCCGGTGTCGGTACTGAAGCTTTCTTT. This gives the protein CASSSGVGTEAFF.

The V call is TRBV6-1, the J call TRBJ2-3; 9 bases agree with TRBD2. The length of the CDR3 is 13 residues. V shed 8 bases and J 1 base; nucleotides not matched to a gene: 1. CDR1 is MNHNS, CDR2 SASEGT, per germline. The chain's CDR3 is CASVAGGTDTQYF. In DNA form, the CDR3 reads TGTGCCAGCGTAGCGGGGGGCACAGATACGCAGTATTTT.

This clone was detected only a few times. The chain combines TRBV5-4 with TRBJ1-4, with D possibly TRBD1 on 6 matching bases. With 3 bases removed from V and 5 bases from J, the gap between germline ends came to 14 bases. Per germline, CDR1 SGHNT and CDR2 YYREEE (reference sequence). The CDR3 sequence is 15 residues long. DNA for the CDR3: TGTGCCAGCAGCTCTCAGGGAGGGGGAAATGAAAAACTGTTTTTT. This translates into CASSSQGGGNEKLFF.

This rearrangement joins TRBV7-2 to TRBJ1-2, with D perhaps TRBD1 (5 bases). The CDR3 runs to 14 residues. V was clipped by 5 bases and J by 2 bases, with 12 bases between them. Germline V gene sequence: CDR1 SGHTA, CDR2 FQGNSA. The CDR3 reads CASSQRRQNYGYTF. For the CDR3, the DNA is TGTGCCAGCAGCCAACGCCGACAGAACTATGGCTACACCTTC. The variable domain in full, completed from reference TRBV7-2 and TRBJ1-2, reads GAGVSQSPSNKVTEKGKDVELRCDPISGHTALYWYRQSLGQGLEFLIYFQGNSAPDKSGLPSDRFSAERTGGSVSTLTIQRTQQEDSAVYLCASSQRRQNYGYTFGSGTRLTVV.

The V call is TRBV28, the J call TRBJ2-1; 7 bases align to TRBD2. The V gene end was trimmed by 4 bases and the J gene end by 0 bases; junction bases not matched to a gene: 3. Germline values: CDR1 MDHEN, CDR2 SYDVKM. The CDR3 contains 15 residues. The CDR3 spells CASSSSGSSYNEQFF. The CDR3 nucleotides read TGTGCCAGCAGTTCTAGCGGAAGCTCCTACAATGAGCAGTTCTTC. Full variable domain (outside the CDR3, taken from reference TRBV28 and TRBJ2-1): DVKVTQSSRYLVKRTGEKVFLECVQDMDHENMFWYRQDPGLGLRLIYFSYDVKMKEKGDIPEGYSVSREKKERFSLILESASTNQTSMYLCASSSSGSSYNEQFFGPGTRLTVL.

This CDR3 is CASSLGASGTYEQYF. The CDR3, as DNA: TGTGCCAGCAGCCTGGGGGCTAGCGGGACCTACGAGCAGTACTTC. The chain recombines TRBV7-8 with TRBJ2-7; the match to TRBD2 covers 9 bases. The CDR3 covers 15 residues. The ends lost 5 bases at V and 2 bases at J; junction bases unmatched: 7. The germline V gene encodes CDR1 SGHVS and CDR2 FQNEAQ.

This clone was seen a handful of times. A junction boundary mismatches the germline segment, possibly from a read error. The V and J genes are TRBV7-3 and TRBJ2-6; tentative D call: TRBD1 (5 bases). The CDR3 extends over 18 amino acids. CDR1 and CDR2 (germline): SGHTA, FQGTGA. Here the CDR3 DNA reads TGTGCCAGCAGCTTAACCCAGGCCTCGATTTCTGGGGCCAACGGCCTGACTTTC. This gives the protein CASSLTQASISGANGLTF.

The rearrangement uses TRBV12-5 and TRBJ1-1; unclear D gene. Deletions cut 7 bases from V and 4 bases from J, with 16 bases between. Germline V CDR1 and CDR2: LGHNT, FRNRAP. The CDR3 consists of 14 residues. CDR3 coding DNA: TGTGCTAGTGCCGGGCCAGGACGGGGCACTGAAGCTTTCTTT. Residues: CASAGPGRGTEAFF.

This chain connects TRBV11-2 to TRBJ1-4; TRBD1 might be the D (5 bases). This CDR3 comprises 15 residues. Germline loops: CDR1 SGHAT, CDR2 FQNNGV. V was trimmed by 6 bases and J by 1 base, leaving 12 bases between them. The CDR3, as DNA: TGTGCCAGCAGATATGGGGCTGGAACTAATGAAAAACTGTTTTTT. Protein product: CASRYGAGTNEKLFF.

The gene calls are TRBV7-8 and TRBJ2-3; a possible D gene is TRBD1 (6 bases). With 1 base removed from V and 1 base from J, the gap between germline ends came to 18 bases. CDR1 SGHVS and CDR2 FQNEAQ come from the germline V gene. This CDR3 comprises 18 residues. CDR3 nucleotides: TGTGCCAGCAGCTTAGTTGTGGGGGCGATTGTTGGCACAGATACGCAGTATTTT. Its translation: CASSLVVGAIVGTDTQYF.

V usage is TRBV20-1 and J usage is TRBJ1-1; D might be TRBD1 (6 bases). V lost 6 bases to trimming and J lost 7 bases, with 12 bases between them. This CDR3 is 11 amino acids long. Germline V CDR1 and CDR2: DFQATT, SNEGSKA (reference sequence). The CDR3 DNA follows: TGCAGTGCCGGACAGAGCATTGAAGCTTTCTTT. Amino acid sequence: CSAGQSIEAFF.

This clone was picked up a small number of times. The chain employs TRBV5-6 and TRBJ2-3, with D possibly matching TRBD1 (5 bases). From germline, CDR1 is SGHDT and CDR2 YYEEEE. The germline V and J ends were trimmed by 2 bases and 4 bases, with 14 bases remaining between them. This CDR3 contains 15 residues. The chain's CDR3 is CASSFPGARADTQYF. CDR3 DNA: TGTGCCAGCAGCTTTCCTGGGGCTCGAGCAGATACGCAGTATTTT.

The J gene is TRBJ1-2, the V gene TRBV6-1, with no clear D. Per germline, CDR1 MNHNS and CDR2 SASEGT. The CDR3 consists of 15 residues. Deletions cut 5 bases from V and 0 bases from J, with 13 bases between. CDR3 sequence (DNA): TGTGCCAGCAGTCCGCGGGTTCAGACTAACTATGGCTACACCTTC. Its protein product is CASSPRVQTNYGYTF.

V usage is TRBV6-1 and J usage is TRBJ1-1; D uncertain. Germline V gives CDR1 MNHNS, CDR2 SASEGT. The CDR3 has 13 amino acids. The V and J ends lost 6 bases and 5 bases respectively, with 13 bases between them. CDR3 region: CASSPSRGTEAFF. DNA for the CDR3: TGTGCCAGCAGCCCCAGTCGGGGTACTGAAGCTTTCTTT.

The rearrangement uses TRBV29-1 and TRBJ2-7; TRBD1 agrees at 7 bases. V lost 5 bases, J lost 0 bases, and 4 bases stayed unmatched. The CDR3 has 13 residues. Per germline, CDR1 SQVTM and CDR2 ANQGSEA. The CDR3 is CSVLNRGSYEQYF. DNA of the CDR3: TGCAGCGTTCTAAACAGGGGCTCCTACGAGCAGTACTTC.